This is a list of T cell receptor beta chains from one sample in a study of blood T cell repertoires in COVID-19. Generated by immunoSEQ multiplex PCR, the TCRdb table keeps only in-frame clones and is missing some. Here the sample spans around 150,000 clones, 76% being singletons. Sequenced input: peripheral blood. The source of these receptors is a woman at least 80 years old with acute or convalescent COVID-19. The CDR3 runs from the conserved cysteine through the conserved F or W. Fields, in order: clone size, J gene, D gene, V gene, CDR3 protein, CDR3 DNA. A D gene is named only where the DNA matches it firmly. A row's size may be missing; if present it is once, few, many or a size class.

>NA|TRBJ2-3|NA|TRBV7-9
CASSPLAGDTQYF
TGTGCCAGCAGCCCCCTTGCGGGAGATACGCAGTATTTT
>NA|TRBJ1-5|NA|TRBV7-2
CASSWRDGNQPQHF
TGTGCCAGCAGCTGGCGGGATGGAAATCAGCCCCAGCATTTT
>NA|TRBJ2-5|NA|TRBV3-1/TRBV3-2
CASSQVTGLWETQYF
TGTGCCAGCAGCCAAGTCACCGGTTTGTGGGAGACCCAGTACTTC
>few|TRBJ1-5|NA|TRBV12-3/TRBV12-4
CASARSNQPQHF
TGTGCCAGCGCCAGGAGCAATCAGCCCCAGCATTTT
>NA|TRBJ2-2|NA|TRBV4-3
CASSQDLPGIAGELFF
TGCGCCAGCAGCCAAGACCTGCCGGGGATCGCCGGGGAGCTGTTTTTT
>NA|TRBJ2-4|NA|TRBV27
CASSPTGVAKNIQYF
TGTGCCAGCAGTCCTACTGGTGTAGCCAAAAACATTCAGTACTTC
>NA|TRBJ2-5|TRBD1|TRBV27
CASSHLRGTGEETQYF
TGTGCCAGCAGTCATCTCCGCGGGACAGGGGAAGAGACCCAGTACTTC
>NA|TRBJ2-1|TRBD2|TRBV19
CASSKGTSGAPMKQFF
TGTGCCAGTAGTAAAGGGACTAGCGGGGCCCCAATGAAGCAGTTCTTC
>NA|TRBJ2-5|NA|TRBV7-2
CASSFFLEETQYF
TGTGCCAGCAGCTTCTTCCTAGAAGAGACCCAGTACTTC
>few|TRBJ2-5|TRBD2|TRBV19
CASNRGGLANQETQYF
TGTGCCAGTAACAGGGGGGGACTAGCGAACCAAGAGACCCAGTACTTC
>NA|TRBJ1-6|NA|TRBV19
CASKQGADNSPLHF
TGTGCCAGTAAACAGGGTGCGGATAATTCACCCCTCCACTTT
>NA|TRBJ1-2|TRBD1|TRBV9
CASRRGQDDDGYTF
TGTGCCAGCAGGAGAGGACAGGATGATGATGGCTACACCTTC
>NA|TRBJ1-5|TRBD1|TRBV19
CASSPGQGRTQPQHF
TGTGCCAGTAGTCCCGGACAGGGCCGGACTCAGCCCCAGCATTTT
>NA|TRBJ2-1|NA|TRBV9
CASSVADRHEQFF
TGTGCCAGCAGCGTAGCCGACAGACACGAGCAGTTCTTC
>NA|TRBJ1-2|NA|TRBV3-1/TRBV3-2
CASSQAGIAGGYTF
TGTGCCAGCAGCCAAGCCGGGATTGCAGGCGGCTACACCTTC
>NA|TRBJ2-3|NA|TRBV3-1/TRBV3-2
CASSQATRDTQYF
TGTGCCAGCAGCCAGGCTACGCGGGATACGCAGTATTTT
>few|TRBJ2-6|NA|TRBV7-6
CASSRRGLGANVLTF
TGTGCCAGCAGCCGAAGGGGTCTTGGGGCCAACGTCCTGACTTTC
>few|TRBJ1-1|NA|TRBV29-1
CSVVWEIGTEAFF
TGCAGCGTTGTCTGGGAGATTGGTACTGAAGCTTTCTTT
>NA|TRBJ2-7|NA|TRBV28
CASSLSESSYEQYF
TGTGCCAGCAGTTTAAGTGAGAGCTCCTACGAGCAGTACTTC
>few|TRBJ2-2|NA|TRBV7-2
CASSFSRANTGELFF
TGTGCCAGCAGCTTTTCCAGGGCCAACACCGGGGAGCTGTTTTTT
>NA|TRBJ1-4|NA|TRBV7-9
CASSLTGFYEKLFF
TGTGCCAGCAGCTTAACAGGGTTTTATGAAAAACTGTTTTTT
>NA|TRBJ2-7|TRBD2|TRBV6-5
CASSLSGISSYEQYF
TGTGCCAGCAGCCTTAGCGGGATTAGCTCCTACGAGCAGTACTTC
>NA|TRBJ2-2|NA|TRBV10-3
CAIRGQGGTGELFF
TGTGCCATCAGAGGACAGGGAGGGACCGGGGAGCTGTTTTTT
>once|TRBJ1-2|NA|TRBV3-1/TRBV3-2
CASSDPGGAGYTF
TGTGCCAGCAGCGACCCTGGCGGTGCTGGCTACACCTTC
>NA|TRBJ1-1|NA|TRBV19
CASSRRAGVTEAFF
TGTGCCAGTAGTAGGCGGGCCGGGGTCACTGAAGCTTTCTTT
>few|TRBJ2-3|NA|TRBV3-1/TRBV3-2
CASSQERGHIPTDTQYF
TGTGCCAGCAGCCAAGAGAGAGGGCACATTCCCACAGATACGCAGTATTTT
>NA|TRBJ1-4|NA|TRBV12-5
CASARGPDEKLFF
TGTGCTAGTGCACGAGGGCCTGATGAAAAACTGTTTTTT
>NA|TRBJ2-7|NA|TRBV7-3
CASSLGNLVGGPYEQYF
TGTGCCAGCAGCTTAGGGAACCTTGTGGGGGGTCCCTACGAGCAGTACTTC
>few|TRBJ2-5|NA|TRBV18
CASSPAGGETQYF
TGTGCCAGCTCACCGGCAGGGGGGGAGACCCAGTACTTC
>NA|TRBJ2-1|TRBD2|TRBV18
CASSPAAGDEQFF
TGTGCCAGCTCACCTGCCGCGGGGGATGAGCAGTTCTTC
>NA|TRBJ1-1|NA|TRBV5-6
CASSPTTGGGTEAFF
TGTGCCAGCAGCCCTACCACGGGTGGTGGAACTGAAGCTTTCTTT
>NA|TRBJ1-2|TRBD1|TRBV30
CAWSADRGPYGYTF
TGTGCCTGGAGTGCGGACAGGGGGCCCTATGGCTACACCTTC